This T cell receptor (beta chain) originates from a study of CD4 T cells in relation to SARS-CoV-2 and coronaviruses. Unexposed donor CD4+ T cells date from about 2011-2018, before the COVID-19 pandemic. Isolation of CD4+ T cells took place after approximately 11 days in culture. Unexposed-donor CD4+ T cells were probed with SARS-CoV-2 S/N and four cold-coronavirus spikes, cells permitting. In germline, CDR1 is GTSNPN, CDR2 SVGIG (reference sequence). The V gene lost 5 bases and the J gene lost 1 base, with 8 bases spanning the gap. The CDR3 is 12 amino acids. Assay: immunoSEQ multiplex PCR; the TCRdb copy retains only in-frame clones and omits some. Among 9,500 to 15,000 clones listed, 69% were seen once. Note on this clone: Its specificity is unknown.

The receptor was derived from a human donor in good health. Sequences were obtained from CD4+ T cells from PBMCs, cultured in vitro. This sequence joins TRBV30 and TRBJ2-5; D remains unclear. The CDR3 sequence: CAWAPLQETQYF. DNA of the CDR3: TGTGCCTGGGCCCCCCTCCAAGAGACCCAGTACTTC.